Listed below are T cell receptor beta chains from one sample, sequenced in a study of T cell responses to AZD1222 COVID-19 vaccine. Clones were read by immunoSEQ multiplex PCR, and TCRdb kept only the in-frame ones, dropping some. The sample holds about 140,000 clones; roughly 92% are singletons and the top ten take roughly 5%. The source was peripheral blood, collected on day 0 of AZD1222 vaccination. The source of these receptors is an adult in good health. CDR3s include the opening cysteine and the closing phenylalanine or tryptophan. Fields, in order: V gene, D gene, J gene, clone size, CDR3 protein, CDR3 DNA. The D gene is left open where the match is weak. A row's size may be missing; if present it is once, few, many or a size class.

>TRBV5-4|NA|TRBJ2-5|NA
CASSWTQFPQETQYF
TGTGCCAGCAGCTGGACACAATTCCCCCAAGAGACCCAGTACTTC
>TRBV7-7|TRBD2|TRBJ2-1|NA
CASSLSGGSYNEQFF
TGTGCTAGCAGCTTAAGCGGGGGGTCCTACAATGAGCAGTTCTTC
>TRBV27|NA|TRBJ1-5|NA
CASSLSSPSERDYSNQPQHF
TGTGCCAGCAGTTTATCGAGCCCCTCCGAGAGAGACTATAGCAATCAGCCCCAGCATTTT
>TRBV19|TRBD1|TRBJ1-4|NA
CASSLRTGRAANEKLFF
TGTGCCAGTAGTCTACGGACAGGGAGGGCGGCTAATGAAAAACTGTTTTTT
>TRBV6-5|TRBD2|TRBJ2-7|NA
CASRRGLAGTYEQYF
TGTGCCAGCAGGAGGGGACTAGCGGGAACCTACGAGCAGTACTTC
>TRBV12-5|NA|TRBJ1-5|NA
CASGEDHDNQPQHF
TGTGCTAGTGGTGAGGACCACGACAATCAGCCCCAGCATTTT
>TRBV28|NA|TRBJ1-4|NA
CASSAGQLINEKLFF
TGTGCCAGCAGTGCCGGACAGCTTATTAATGAAAAACTGTTTTTT
>TRBV7-8|TRBD1|TRBJ2-7|NA
CASSLNRGDYEQYF
TGTGCCAGCAGCTTAAACAGGGGAGACTACGAGCAGTACTTC
>TRBV7-2|TRBD2|TRBJ2-3|NA
CASSLRFPSGRDTQYF
TGTGCCAGCAGCTTACGGTTCCCTAGCGGGAGAGATACGCAGTATTTT
>TRBV6-6|TRBD1|TRBJ1-2|NA
CASSYPGTGGRGYTF
TGTGCCAGCAGTTACCCCGGGACAGGGGGCCGGGGCTACACCTTC
>TRBV6-1|TRBD1|TRBJ2-7|NA
CASSERQGFSYEQYF
TGTGCCAGCAGTGAGCGACAGGGGTTCTCCTACGAGCAGTACTTC
>TRBV19|NA|TRBJ2-1|NA
CASSIVPGVKQGQFF
TGTGCCAGTAGTATAGTTCCGGGGGTGAAACAAGGGCAGTTCTTC
>TRBV6-4|NA|TRBJ2-3|NA
CASSEEPGSTDTQYF
TGTGCCAGCAGTGAGGAGCCGGGCTCCACAGATACGCAGTATTTT
>TRBV7-2|TRBD2|TRBJ2-3|NA
CASSKRTSGRPDTQYF
TGTGCCAGCAGCAAACGGACTAGCGGGAGGCCAGATACGCAGTATTTT
>TRBV19|NA|TRBJ2-7|NA
CASSIPGVGEQYF
TGTGCCAGTAGTATACCCGGCGTCGGCGAGCAGTACTTC
>TRBV9|NA|TRBJ2-7|few
CASSVNPSYEQYF
TGTGCCAGCAGCGTGAACCCTTCCTACGAGCAGTACTTC
>TRBV7-9|TRBD2|TRBJ2-2|NA
CASLGGLAGETGELFF
TGTGCCAGCTTGGGGGGACTAGCGGGAGAGACCGGGGAGCTGTTTTTT
>TRBV3-1/TRBV3-2|NA|TRBJ1-1|once
CASSPWTNLNTEAFF
TGTGCCAGCAGCCCTTGGACAAATTTGAACACTGAAGCTTTCTTT
>TRBV2|NA|TRBJ2-2|NA
CASTLGTSNTGELFF
TGTGCCAGCACCCTGGGAACCTCGAACACCGGGGAGCTGTTTTTT
>TRBV19|NA|TRBJ2-3|NA
CASSIWASTDTQYF
TGTGCCAGTAGTATTTGGGCCAGCACAGATACGCAGTATTTT
>TRBV24-1|TRBD2|TRBJ2-1|few
CATTSGRNSYNEQFF
TGTGCCACCACTAGCGGGAGAAATTCCTACAATGAGCAGTTCTTC
>TRBV6-5|TRBD1|TRBJ1-2|NA
CASSPDRERYGYTF
TGTGCCAGCAGCCCAGACAGGGAACGCTATGGCTACACCTTC
>TRBV12-3/TRBV12-4|NA|TRBJ2-7|few
CASSSGQEQYF
TGTGCCAGCAGTTCCGGACAGGAGCAGTACTTC
>TRBV4-1|NA|TRBJ1-2|once
CASRYGTLAYGYTF
TGCGCCAGCAGATATGGGACCCTCGCCTATGGCTACACCTTC
>TRBV11-2|NA|TRBJ1-1|NA
CASSAYSGTRNTEAFF
TGTGCCAGCAGCGCCTATTCCGGGACAAGGAACACTGAAGCTTTCTTT
>TRBV5-8|NA|TRBJ1-5|NA
CASSEYGGNQPQHF
TGTGCCAGCAGCGAGTATGGGGGGAATCAGCCCCAGCATTTT
>TRBV7-2|TRBD1|TRBJ1-6|NA
CASSVTGGSSPLHF
TGTGCCAGCAGCGTAACAGGGGGCAGTTCACCCCTCCACTTT